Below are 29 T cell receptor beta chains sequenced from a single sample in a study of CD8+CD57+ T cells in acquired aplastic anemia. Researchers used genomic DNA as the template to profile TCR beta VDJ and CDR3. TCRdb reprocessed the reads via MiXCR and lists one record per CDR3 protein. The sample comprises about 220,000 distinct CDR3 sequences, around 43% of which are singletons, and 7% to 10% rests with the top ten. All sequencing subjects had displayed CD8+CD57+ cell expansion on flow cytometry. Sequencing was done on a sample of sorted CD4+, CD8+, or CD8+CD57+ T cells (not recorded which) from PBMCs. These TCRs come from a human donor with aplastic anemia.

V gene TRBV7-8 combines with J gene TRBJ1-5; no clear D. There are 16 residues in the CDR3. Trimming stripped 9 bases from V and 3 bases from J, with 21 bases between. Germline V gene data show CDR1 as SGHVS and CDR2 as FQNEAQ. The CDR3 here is CASSIEGGRSNQPQHF. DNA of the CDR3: TGTGCCAGTAGTATTGAGGGTGGGCGGTCCAATCAGCCCCAGCATTTT.

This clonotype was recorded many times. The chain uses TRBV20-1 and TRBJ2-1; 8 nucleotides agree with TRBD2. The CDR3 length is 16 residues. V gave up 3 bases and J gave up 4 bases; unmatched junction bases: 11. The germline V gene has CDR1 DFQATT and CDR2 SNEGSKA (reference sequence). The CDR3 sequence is CSASVGAAGEYNEQFF. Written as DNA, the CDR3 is TGCAGTGCTAGCGTCGGGGCAGCGGGAGAATACAATGAGCAGTTCTTC.

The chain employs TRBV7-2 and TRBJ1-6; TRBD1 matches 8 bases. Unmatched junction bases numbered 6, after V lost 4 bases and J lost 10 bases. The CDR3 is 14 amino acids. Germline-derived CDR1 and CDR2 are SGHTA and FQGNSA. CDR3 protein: CASSSGTGVSPLHF. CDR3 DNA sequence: TGTGCCAGCAGCTCCGGGACAGGAGTCTCACCCCTCCACTTT.

CDR3 amino acids: CASSQSGTGELFF. The CDR3 DNA reads as TGTGCCAGCAGCCAATCAGGGACCGGGGAGCTGTTTTTT. The chain is built from TRBV2 and TRBJ2-2; possible D gene TRBD1, 5 bases. Germline CDR1 and CDR2: SNHLY and FYNNEI. V lost 6 bases to trimming and J lost 5 bases, with 10 bases between them. The CDR3 consists of 13 residues.

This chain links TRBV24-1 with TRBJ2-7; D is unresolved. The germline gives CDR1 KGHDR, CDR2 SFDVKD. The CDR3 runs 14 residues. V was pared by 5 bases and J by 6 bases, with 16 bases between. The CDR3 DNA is TGTGCCACCAGTGCCGGCCCTGGACGAGGCGAGCAGTACTTC. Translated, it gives CATSAGPGRGEQYF.

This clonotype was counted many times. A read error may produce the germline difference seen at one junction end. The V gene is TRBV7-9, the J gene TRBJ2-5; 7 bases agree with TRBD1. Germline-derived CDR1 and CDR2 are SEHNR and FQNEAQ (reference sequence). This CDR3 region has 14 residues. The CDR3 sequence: CASSLGTEQETQYF. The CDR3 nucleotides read TGTGCCAGCAGTTTAGGGACAGAACAAGAGACCCAGTACTTC.

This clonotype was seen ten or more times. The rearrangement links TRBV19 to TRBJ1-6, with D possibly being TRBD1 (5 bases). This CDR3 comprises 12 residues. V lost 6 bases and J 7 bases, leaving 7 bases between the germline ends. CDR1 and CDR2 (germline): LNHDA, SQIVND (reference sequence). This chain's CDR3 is CASRNRNSPLHF. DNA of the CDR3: TGTGCCAGTAGGAACAGGAATTCACCCCTCCACTTT.

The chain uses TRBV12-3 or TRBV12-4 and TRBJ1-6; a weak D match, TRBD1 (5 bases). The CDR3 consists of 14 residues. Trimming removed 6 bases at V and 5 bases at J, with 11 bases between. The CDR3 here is CASRGRRNNSPLHF. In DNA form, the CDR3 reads TGTGCCAGCAGGGGGCGGCGGAATAATTCACCCCTCCACTTT.

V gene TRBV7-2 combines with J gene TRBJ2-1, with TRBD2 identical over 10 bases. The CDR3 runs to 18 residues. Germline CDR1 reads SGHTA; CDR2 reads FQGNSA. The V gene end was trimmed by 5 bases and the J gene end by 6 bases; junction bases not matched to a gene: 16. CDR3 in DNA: TGTGCCAGCAGCGCGATTGCTAGCGGGGGCGCTATTTTCAATGAGCAGTTCTTC. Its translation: CASSAIASGGAIFNEQFF.

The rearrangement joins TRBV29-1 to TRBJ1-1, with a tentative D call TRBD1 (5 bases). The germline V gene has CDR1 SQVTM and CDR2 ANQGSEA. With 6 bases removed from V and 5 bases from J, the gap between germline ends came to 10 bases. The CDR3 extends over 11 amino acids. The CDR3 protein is CSVQGDTEAFF. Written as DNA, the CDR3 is TGCAGCGTCCAGGGAGATACTGAAGCTTTCTTT.

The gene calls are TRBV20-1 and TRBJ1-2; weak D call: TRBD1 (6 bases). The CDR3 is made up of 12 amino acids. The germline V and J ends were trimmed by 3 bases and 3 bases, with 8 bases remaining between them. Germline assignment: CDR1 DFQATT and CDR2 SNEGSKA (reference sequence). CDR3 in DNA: TGCAGTGCTAGCGGGGGCGACTATGGCTACACCTTC. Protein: CSASGGDYGYTF.

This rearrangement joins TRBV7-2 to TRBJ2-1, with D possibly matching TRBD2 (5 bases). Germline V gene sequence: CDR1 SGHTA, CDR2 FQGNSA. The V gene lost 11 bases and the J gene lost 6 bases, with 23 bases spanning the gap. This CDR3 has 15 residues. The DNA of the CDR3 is TGTGCCTTGTCCCTAGAGTCTACCGGGATCAATGAGCAGTTCTTC. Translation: CALSLESTGINEQFF.

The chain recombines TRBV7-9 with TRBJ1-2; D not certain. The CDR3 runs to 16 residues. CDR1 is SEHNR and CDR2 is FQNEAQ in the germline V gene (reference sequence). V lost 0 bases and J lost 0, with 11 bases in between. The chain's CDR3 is CASSLAGNWANYGYTF. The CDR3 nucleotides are TGTGCCAGCAGCTTAGCGGGTAATTGGGCTAACTATGGCTACACCTTC.

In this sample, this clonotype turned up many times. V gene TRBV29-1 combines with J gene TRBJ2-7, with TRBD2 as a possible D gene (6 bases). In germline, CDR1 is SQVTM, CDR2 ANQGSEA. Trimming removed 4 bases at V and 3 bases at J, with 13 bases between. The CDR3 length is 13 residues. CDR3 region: CSVVGGYDYEQYF. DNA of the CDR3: TGCAGCGTTGTGGGGGGTTACGACTACGAGCAGTACTTC.

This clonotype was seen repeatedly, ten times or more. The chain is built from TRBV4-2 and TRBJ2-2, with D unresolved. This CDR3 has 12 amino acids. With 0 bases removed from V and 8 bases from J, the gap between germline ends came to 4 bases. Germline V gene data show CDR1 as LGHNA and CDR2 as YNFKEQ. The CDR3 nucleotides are TGTGCCAGCAGCCAAGAAGGTGGGGAGCTGTTTTTT. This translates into CASSQEGGELFF.

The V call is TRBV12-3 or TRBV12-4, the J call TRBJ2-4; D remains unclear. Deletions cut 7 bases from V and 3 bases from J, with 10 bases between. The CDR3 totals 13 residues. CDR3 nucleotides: TGTGCCAGCACCCGTATTGGCAAAAACATTCAGTACTTC. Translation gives CASTRIGKNIQYF.

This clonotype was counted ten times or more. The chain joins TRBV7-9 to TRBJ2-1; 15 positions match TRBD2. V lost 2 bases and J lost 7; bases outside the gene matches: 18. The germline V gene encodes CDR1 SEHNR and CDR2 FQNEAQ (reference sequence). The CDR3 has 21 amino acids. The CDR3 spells CASSLYDWTSGGVSMDNEQFF. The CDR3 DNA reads TGTGCCAGCAGCTTATACGATTGGACTAGCGGGGGGGTCAGTATGGATAATGAGCAGTTCTTC.

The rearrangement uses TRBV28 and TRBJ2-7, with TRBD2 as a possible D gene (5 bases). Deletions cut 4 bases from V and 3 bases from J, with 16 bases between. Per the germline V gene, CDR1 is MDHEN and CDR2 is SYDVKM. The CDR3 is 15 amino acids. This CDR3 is CASSSTGISVYEQYF. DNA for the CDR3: TGTGCCAGCAGTTCCACCGGGATTAGCGTCTACGAGCAGTACTTC.

In DNA form, the CDR3 reads TGTGCCAGCAGGACATTAAGCTCCTACAATGAGCAGTTCTTC. This translates into CASRTLSSYNEQFF. The chain joins TRBV28 to TRBJ2-1; D not certain. The germline CDR1 and CDR2 sequences are MDHEN and SYDVKM. The CDR3 sequence is 14 residues long. V was clipped by 6 bases and J by 0 bases, with 9 bases between them.

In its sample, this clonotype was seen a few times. Here the CDR3 reads CASSRTGGVFTQYF. The CDR3 coding sequence is TGTGCCAGCAGCCGGACAGGAGGGGTATTTACGCAGTATTTT. V usage is TRBV28 and J usage is TRBJ2-3; D is possibly TRBD1 (7 bases). This CDR3 comprises 14 residues. Trimming took 6 bases from V and 8 from J, leaving 18 bases between them. Germline V CDR1 and CDR2: MDHEN, SYDVKM.

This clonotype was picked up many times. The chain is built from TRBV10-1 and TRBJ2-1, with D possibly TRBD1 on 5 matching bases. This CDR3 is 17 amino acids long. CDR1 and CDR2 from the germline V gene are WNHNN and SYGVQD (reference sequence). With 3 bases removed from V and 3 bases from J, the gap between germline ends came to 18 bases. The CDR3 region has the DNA TGCGCCAGCAGTGATTCCTCTACAGGTCTAAACTACAATGAGCAGTTCTTC. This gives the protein CASSDSSTGLNYNEQFF.

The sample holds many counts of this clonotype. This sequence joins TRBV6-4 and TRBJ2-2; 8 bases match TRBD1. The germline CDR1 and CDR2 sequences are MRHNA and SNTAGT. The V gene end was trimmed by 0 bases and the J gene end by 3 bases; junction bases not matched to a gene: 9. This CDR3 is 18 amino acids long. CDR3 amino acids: CASSDSIMRTGYTGELFF. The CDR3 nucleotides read TGTGCCAGCAGTGACTCTATTATGAGGACAGGGTACACCGGGGAGCTGTTTTTT.

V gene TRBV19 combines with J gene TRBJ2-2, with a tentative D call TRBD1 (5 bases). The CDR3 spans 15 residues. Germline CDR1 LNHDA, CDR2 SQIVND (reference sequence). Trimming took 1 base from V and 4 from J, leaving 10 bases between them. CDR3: CASSIADRPTGELFF. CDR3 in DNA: TGTGCCAGTAGTATAGCCGACAGACCCACCGGGGAGCTGTTTTTT.

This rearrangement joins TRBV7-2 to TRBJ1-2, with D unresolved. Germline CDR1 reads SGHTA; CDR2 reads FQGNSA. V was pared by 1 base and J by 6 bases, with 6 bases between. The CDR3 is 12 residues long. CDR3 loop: CASSLGGDGYTF. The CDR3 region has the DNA TGTGCCAGCAGCTTAGGGGGTGATGGCTACACCTTC. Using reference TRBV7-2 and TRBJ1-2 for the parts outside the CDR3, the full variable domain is GAGVSQSPSNKVTEKGKDVELRCDPISGHTALYWYRQSLGQGLEFLIYFQGNSAPDKSGLPSDRFSAERTGGSVSTLTIQRTQQEDSAVYLCASSLGGDGYTFGSGTRLTVV.

CDR3 sequence: CASSDLGLAGFYNEQFF. CDR3 nucleotides: TGTGCCAGCAGCGACCTAGGACTAGCGGGGTTTTACAATGAGCAGTTCTTC. V and J are TRBV9 and TRBJ2-1; 12 positions match TRBD2. CDR3 length equals 17 residues. Looked up from germline, CDR1 is SGDLS and CDR2 is YYNGEE. The V and J ends lost 3 bases and 4 bases, in that order; junction bases with no gene match: 8. The whole variable domain, remainder taken from reference TRBV9 and TRBJ2-1, is DSGVTQTPKHLITATGQRVTLRCSPRSGDLSVYWYQQSLDQGLQFLIQYYNGEERAKGNILERFSAQQFPDLHSELNLSSLELGDSALYFCASSDLGLAGFYNEQFFGPGTRLTVL.

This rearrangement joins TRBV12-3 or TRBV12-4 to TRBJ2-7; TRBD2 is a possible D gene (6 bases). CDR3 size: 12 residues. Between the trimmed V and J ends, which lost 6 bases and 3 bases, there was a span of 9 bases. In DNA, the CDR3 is TGTGCCAGCAGGCACGGGGGCTACGAGCAGTACTTC. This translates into CASRHGGYEQYF.

In nucleotides, the CDR3 is TGTGCCAGCGGACGACAGGATAATCAGCCCCAGCATTTT. Translated, it gives CASGRQDNQPQHF. The chain uses TRBV6-2 or TRBV6-3 and TRBJ1-5; a weak D match, TRBD1 (6 bases). V lost 8 bases and J 4 bases, leaving 12 bases between the germline ends. The CDR3 is 13 residues long. Germline CDR1 is MNHEY and CDR2 is SVGEGT.

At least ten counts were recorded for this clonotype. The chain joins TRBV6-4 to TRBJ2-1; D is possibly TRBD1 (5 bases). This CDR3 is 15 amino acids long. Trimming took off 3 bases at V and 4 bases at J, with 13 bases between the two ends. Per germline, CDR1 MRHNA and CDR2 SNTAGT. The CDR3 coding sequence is TGTGCCAGCAGTGAAGCCGGACATCCTTACAATGAGCAGTTCTTC. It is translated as CASSEAGHPYNEQFF.

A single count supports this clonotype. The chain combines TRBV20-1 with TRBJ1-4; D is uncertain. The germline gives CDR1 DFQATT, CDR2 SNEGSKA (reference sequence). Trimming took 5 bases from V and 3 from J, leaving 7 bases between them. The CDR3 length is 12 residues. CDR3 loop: CSARAPNEKLFF. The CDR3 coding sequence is TGCAGTGCTCGCGCTCCTAATGAAAAACTGTTTTTT.